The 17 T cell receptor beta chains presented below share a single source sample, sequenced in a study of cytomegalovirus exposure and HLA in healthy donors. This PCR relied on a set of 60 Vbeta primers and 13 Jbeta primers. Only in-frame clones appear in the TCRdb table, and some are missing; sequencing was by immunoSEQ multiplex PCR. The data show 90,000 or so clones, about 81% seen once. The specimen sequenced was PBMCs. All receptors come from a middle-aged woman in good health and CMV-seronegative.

As DNA, the CDR3 is TGCAGTGCTACCGCTAGCTATGGCTACACCTTC. It specifies CSATASYGYTF. This chain uses TRBV20-1 with TRBJ1-2; D is uncertain. CDR1 and CDR2 (germline): DFQATT, SNEGSKA (reference sequence). The CDR3 consists of 11 residues. The V end lost 4 bases, the J end lost 4 bases, and 7 bases lay between the germline ends.

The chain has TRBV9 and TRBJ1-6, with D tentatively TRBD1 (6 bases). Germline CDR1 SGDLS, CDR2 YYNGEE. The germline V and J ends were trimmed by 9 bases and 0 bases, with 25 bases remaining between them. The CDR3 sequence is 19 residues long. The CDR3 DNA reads TGTGCCACATCACAGACCCAACCGGGACAAAGCTCCTATAATTCACCCCTCCACTTT. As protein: CATSQTQPGQSSYNSPLHF.

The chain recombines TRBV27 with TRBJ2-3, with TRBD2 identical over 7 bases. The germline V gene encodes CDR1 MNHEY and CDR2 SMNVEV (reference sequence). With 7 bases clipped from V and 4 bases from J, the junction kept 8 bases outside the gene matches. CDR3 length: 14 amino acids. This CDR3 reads CASTWAGVADTQYF. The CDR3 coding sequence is TGTGCCAGCACGTGGGCGGGAGTGGCAGATACGCAGTATTTT.

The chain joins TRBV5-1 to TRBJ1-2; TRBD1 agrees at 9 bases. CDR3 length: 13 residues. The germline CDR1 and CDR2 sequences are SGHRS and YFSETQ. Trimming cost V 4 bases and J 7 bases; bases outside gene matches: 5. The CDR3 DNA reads TGCGCCAGCAGCCCCTCGGACAGGGGTGGCTACACCTTC. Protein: CASSPSDRGGYTF.

CDR3 loop: CASSPDESAAYGYTF. CDR3 nucleotide sequence: TGTGCCAGCAGCCCCGACGAAAGCGCGGCCTATGGCTACACCTTC. The chain is built from TRBV4-2 and TRBJ1-2; no reliable D call. Per germline, CDR1 LGHNA and CDR2 YNFKEQ. V lost 4 bases and J 4 bases, leaving 16 bases between the germline ends. The CDR3 loop spans 15 amino acids.

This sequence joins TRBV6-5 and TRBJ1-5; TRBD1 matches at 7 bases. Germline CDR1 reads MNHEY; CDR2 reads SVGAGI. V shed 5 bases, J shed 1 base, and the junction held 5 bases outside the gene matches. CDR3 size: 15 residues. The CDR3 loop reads CASSVNRGSNQPQHF. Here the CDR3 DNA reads TGTGCCAGCAGTGTAAACAGGGGAAGCAATCAGCCCCAGCATTTT.

The CDR3 nucleotides are TGCGCCAGCAGCCCCGCGTTAGCGGGACGCAATGAGCAGTTCTTC. This codes for CASSPALAGRNEQFF. The J gene is TRBJ2-1, the V gene TRBV5-1; 8 bases fit TRBD2. Trimming took 4 bases from V and 6 from J; bases not matched to a gene: 9. This CDR3 is 15 amino acids long. Germline CDR1 SGHRS, CDR2 YFSETQ.

The CDR3 DNA follows: TGTGCCAGCAGTTTGTTTAGAATGGGGGCAGCTAACTATGGCTACACCTTC. It codes for CASSLFRMGAANYGYTF. The V and J genes are TRBV28 and TRBJ1-2, with a possible D match to TRBD1 (6 bases). Germline V gives CDR1 MDHEN, CDR2 SYDVKM. Trimming shortened V by 3 bases and J by 0 bases, and 17 bases separated the two germline ends. This CDR3 spans 17 amino acids.

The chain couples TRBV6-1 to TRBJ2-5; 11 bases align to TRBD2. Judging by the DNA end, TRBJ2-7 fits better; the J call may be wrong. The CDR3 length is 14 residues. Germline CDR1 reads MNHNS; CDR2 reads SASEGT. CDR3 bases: TGTGCCAGTACTCCGACTAGCGGGAACTACGAGCAGTACTTC. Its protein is CASTPTSGNYEQYF.

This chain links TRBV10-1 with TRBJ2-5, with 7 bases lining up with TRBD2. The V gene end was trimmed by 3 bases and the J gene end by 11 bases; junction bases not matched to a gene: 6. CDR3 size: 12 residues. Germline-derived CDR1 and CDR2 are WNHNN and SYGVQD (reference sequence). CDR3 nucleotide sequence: TGCGCCAGCAGTGAAGGGAGCGGGGAGCAGTACTTC. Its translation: CASSEGSGEQYF.

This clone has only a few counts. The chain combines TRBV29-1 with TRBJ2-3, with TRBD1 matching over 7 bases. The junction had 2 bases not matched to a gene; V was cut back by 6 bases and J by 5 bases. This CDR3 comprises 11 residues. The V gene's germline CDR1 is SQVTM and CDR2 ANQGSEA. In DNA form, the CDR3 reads TGCAGCGTCGGGACAGTAGATACGCAGTATTTT. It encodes CSVGTVDTQYF.

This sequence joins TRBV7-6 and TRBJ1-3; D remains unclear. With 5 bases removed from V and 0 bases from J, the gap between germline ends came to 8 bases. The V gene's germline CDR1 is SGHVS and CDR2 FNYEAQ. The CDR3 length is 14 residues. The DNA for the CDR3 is TGTGCCAGCAGCCTCCTCGGCTCTGGAAACACCATATATTTT. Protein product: CASSLLGSGNTIYF.

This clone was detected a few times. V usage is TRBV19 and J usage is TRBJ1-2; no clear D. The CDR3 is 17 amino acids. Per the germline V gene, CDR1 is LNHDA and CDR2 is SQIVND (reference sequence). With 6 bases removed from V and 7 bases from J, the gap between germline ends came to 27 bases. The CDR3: CASSRRTQQNRGGGYTF. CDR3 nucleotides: TGTGCCAGTAGCCGAAGAACCCAACAAAATCGAGGAGGTGGCTACACCTTC.

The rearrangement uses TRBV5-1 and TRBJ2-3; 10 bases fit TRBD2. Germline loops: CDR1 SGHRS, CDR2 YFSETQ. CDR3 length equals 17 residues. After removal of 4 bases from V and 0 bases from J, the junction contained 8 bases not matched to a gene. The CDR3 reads CASSRTLAGVSTDTQYF. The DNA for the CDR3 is TGCGCCAGCAGCCGAACCCTAGCGGGGGTTAGCACAGATACGCAGTATTTT.

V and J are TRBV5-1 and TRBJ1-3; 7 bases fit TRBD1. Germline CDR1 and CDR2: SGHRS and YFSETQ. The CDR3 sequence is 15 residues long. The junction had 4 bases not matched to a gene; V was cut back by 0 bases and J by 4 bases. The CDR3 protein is CASSLELGQGNTIYF. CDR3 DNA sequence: TGCGCCAGCAGCTTGGAGTTGGGACAGGGAAACACCATATATTTT. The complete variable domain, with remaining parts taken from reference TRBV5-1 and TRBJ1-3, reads KAGVTQTPRYLIKTRGQQVTLSCSPISGHRSVSWYQQTPGQGLQFLFEYFSETQRNKGNFPGRFSGRQFSNSRSEMNVSTLELGDSALYLCASSLELGQGNTIYFGEGSWLTVV.

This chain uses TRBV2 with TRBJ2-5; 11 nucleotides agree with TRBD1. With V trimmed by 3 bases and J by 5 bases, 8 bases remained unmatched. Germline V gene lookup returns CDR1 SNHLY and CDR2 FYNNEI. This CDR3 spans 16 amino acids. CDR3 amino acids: CASSDGQGAYVETQYF. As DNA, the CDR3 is TGTGCCAGCAGTGACGGACAGGGGGCCTACGTTGAGACCCAGTACTTC.

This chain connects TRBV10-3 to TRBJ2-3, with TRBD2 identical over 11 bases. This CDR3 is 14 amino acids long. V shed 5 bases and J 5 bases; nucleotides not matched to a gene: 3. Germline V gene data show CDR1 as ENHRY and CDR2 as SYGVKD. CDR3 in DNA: TGTGCCATCAGTCCCGGGACTAGCGGAGATACGCAGTATTTT. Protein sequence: CAISPGTSGDTQYF.